A single sample is the source of the 26 T cell receptor beta chains below, sequenced in a study of T cell changes during pregnancy in multiple sclerosis. Measured with immunoSEQ multiplex PCR; TCRdb has only the in-frame clones, and not every one. Counted here are around 59,000 clones, 85% to 95% occurring once; the ten biggest clones make up around 3.7%. The specimen comprised CD8+ T cells from peripheral blood mononuclear cells, sampled in the second trimester of pregnancy. These receptors all come from a female donor with multiple sclerosis, enrolled in a pregnancy study.

The genes are TRBV4-1 and TRBJ2-3, with TRBD1 matching over 7 bases. Germline values: CDR1 MGHRA, CDR2 YSYEKL. This CDR3 contains 13 residues. The trim removed 4 bases at V and 6 bases at J, leaving 4 bases unmatched. The chain's CDR3 is CASSLTGSDTQYF. The CDR3 region has the DNA TGCGCCAGCAGCCTGACAGGGAGCGATACGCAGTATTTT.

J is TRBJ2-7 and V is TRBV6-1; TRBD1 is a possible D gene (5 bases). Per germline, CDR1 MNHNS and CDR2 SASEGT. The CDR3 sequence is 15 residues long. Between the trimmed V and J ends, which lost 3 bases and 7 bases, there was a span of 19 bases. CDR3 DNA: TGTGCCAGCAGTGAGTGGGCAGGGTTTGGAGTAGAGCAGTACTTC. It yields the protein CASSEWAGFGVEQYF.

V and J are TRBV29-1 and TRBJ1-2; 7 positions match TRBD1. Germline V lookup: CDR1 SQVTM, CDR2 ANQGSEA. J lost 10 bases, V lost 4 bases, and 12 bases had no gene match. This CDR3 spans 13 amino acids. CDR3 in amino acids: CSVGPDRDFDYTF. In DNA form, the CDR3 reads TGCAGCGTTGGGCCTGACAGGGACTTTGACTACACCTTC.

The chain combines TRBV5-8 with TRBJ1-1; D gene unclear. V was pared by 5 bases and J by 3 bases, with 11 bases between. Germline V gene data show CDR1 as SGHTS and CDR2 as YDEGEE. The CDR3 is 13 residues long. CDR3 in DNA: TGTGCCAGCAGGGTCCTAGGAGACACTGAAGCTTTCTTT. As protein: CASRVLGDTEAFF.

The chain recombines TRBV6-5 with TRBJ2-1; TRBD1 agrees at 7 bases. Germline V lookup: CDR1 MNHEY, CDR2 SVGAGI. V gave up 5 bases and J gave up 6 bases; unmatched junction bases: 7. CDR3 length: 14 amino acids. This CDR3 is CASSPLGQANEQFF. CDR3 coding DNA: TGTGCCAGCAGTCCGCTCGGACAGGCCAATGAGCAGTTCTTC.

The chain recombines TRBV7-9 with TRBJ2-7, with 7 bases fitting TRBD1. This CDR3 region has 14 residues. Germline CDR1 reads SEHNR; CDR2 reads FQNEAQ (reference sequence). With V trimmed by 5 bases and J by 6 bases, 10 bases remained unmatched. CDR3 residues: CASSMSTGRGEQYF. Written as DNA, the CDR3 is TGTGCCAGCAGCATGTCGACAGGGAGAGGCGAGCAGTACTTC.

The chain recombines TRBV11-3 with TRBJ1-1; D unresolved. The germline V and J ends were trimmed by 1 base and 0 bases, with 12 bases remaining between them. The CDR3 has 16 amino acids. Germline assignment: CDR1 SGHNT and CDR2 YENEEA. CDR3 bases: TGTGCCAGCAGCTTAGTTCGCAACAGCCTGAACACTGAAGCTTTCTTT. It is translated as CASSLVRNSLNTEAFF.

This clone was detected only once. The gene calls are TRBV6-1 and TRBJ2-7; D unclear. CDR1 and CDR2 from the germline V gene are MNHNS and SASEGT. This CDR3 has 15 amino acids. V was shortened by 8 bases and J by 1 base, with 18 bases between the two germline ends. The CDR3 loop is CASSPPPGFSYEQYF. CDR3 DNA sequence: TGTGCCAGCTCCCCGCCGCCCGGGTTTTCCTACGAGCAGTACTTC.

The chain couples TRBV9 to TRBJ2-1, with TRBD2 matching 8 bases. The V and J ends lost 0 bases and 0 bases, in that order; junction bases with no gene match: 2. Germline CDR1 SGDLS, CDR2 YYNGEE. The CDR3 totals 16 residues. This CDR3 is CASSVEGTSSYNEQFF. DNA of the CDR3: TGTGCCAGCAGCGTAGAAGGGACTAGCTCCTACAATGAGCAGTTCTTC.

This chain links TRBV2 with TRBJ1-1; D might be TRBD1 (5 bases). V dropped 6 bases and J dropped 5 bases, with 16 bases sitting between them. The CDR3 contains 14 residues. Germline V CDR1 and CDR2: SNHLY, FYNNEI. CDR3 in DNA: TGTGCCAGCAGCCCAGGGATAGGAGGGACTGAAGCTTTCTTT. Encoded protein: CASSPGIGGTEAFF. The complete variable domain, with remaining parts taken from reference TRBV2 and TRBJ1-1, reads EPEVTQTPSHQVTQMGQEVILRCVPISNHLYFYWYRQILGQKVEFLVSFYNNEISEKSEIFDDQFSVERPDGSNFTLKIRSTKLEDSAMYFCASSPGIGGTEAFFGQGTRLTVV.

The chain carries TRBV15 and TRBJ2-1; D remains unclear. This CDR3 comprises 16 residues. V was trimmed by 1 base and J by 0 bases, leaving 10 bases between them. The germline gives CDR1 LNHNV, CDR2 YYDKDF (reference sequence). The CDR3 DNA follows: TGTGCCACCAGCAGAGCGGTGGAGTTCTCCTACAATGAGCAGTTCTTC. It yields the protein CATSRAVEFSYNEQFF. Supplemented by reference TRBV15 and TRBJ2-1, the full variable domain reads DAMVIQNPRYQVTQFGKPVTLSCSQTLNHNVMYWYQQKSSQAPKLLFHYYDKDFNNEADTPDNFQSRRPNTSFCFLDIRSPGLGDTAMYLCATSRAVEFSYNEQFFGPGTRLTVL.

The chain uses TRBV27 and TRBJ1-1, with D hard to call. Germline V gives CDR1 MNHEY, CDR2 SMNVEV (reference sequence). Deletions cut 2 bases from V and 0 bases from J, with 16 bases between. This CDR3 has 17 amino acids. The CDR3 nucleotides read TGTGCCAGCAGTTTAAAGGTGGGAGTCTCCATGAACACTGAAGCTTTCTTT. This gives the protein CASSLKVGVSMNTEAFF.

The V call is TRBV14, the J call TRBJ2-3, with 12 bases matching TRBD2. Looked up from germline, CDR1 is SGHDN and CDR2 is FVKESK. J was trimmed by 6 bases and V by 4 bases; bases with no gene match: 8. CDR3 length: 16 residues. The CDR3 protein is CASSPLLAGGLDTQYF. Written as DNA, the CDR3 is TGTGCCAGCAGCCCATTGCTAGCGGGGGGGCTTGATACGCAGTATTTT.

Regarding this clone: The germline gene is not matched at one end of the junction; a read error may be the cause. This rearrangement joins TRBV27 to TRBJ2-1; 7 bases agree with TRBD2. The CDR3 consists of 11 residues. Germline CDR1 is MNHEY and CDR2 is SMNVEV (reference sequence). Here the CDR3 reads CKSGTYNEQFF. DNA of the CDR3: TGCAAAAGCGGGACCTACAATGAGCAGTTCTTC.

The chain uses TRBV7-3 and TRBJ2-3; perhaps TRBD2 as D (5 bases). CDR1 and CDR2 from the germline V gene are SGHTA and FQGTGA. This CDR3 is 18 amino acids long. Between the trimmed V and J ends, which lost 5 bases and 2 bases, there was a span of 23 bases. This chain's CDR3 is CASSLNPFGSDPTDTQYF. The DNA of the CDR3 is TGTGCCAGCAGCCTCAACCCCTTTGGGAGCGACCCCACAGATACGCAGTATTTT.

The CDR3 is CASRRGQGGYTF. DNA for the CDR3: TGTGCCAGCAGGAGGGGGCAGGGTGGCTACACCTTC. This chain connects TRBV2 to TRBJ1-2; 7 nucleotides agree with TRBD1. V dropped 6 bases and J dropped 7; count of bases not matched to a gene: 5. The V gene's germline CDR1 is SNHLY and CDR2 FYNNEI. The CDR3 is 12 residues long.

The CDR3 sequence: CASSQTHLHAAESYNEQFF. CDR3 DNA sequence: TGTGCCAGCAGTCAAACTCACCTGCACGCAGCGGAGTCCTACAATGAGCAGTTCTTC. The gene calls are TRBV11-2 and TRBJ2-1, with D perhaps TRBD2 (5 bases). Germline V gene data show CDR1 as SGHAT and CDR2 as FQNNGV. The CDR3 consists of 19 residues. V was trimmed by 6 bases and J by 1 base, leaving 25 bases between them.

The CDR3 reads CASSEATTPGSYNSPLHF. CDR3 bases: TGTGCCAGCAGTGAAGCGACAACTCCAGGGTCCTATAATTCACCCCTCCACTTT. The gene calls are TRBV6-1 and TRBJ1-6; D may be TRBD1 (5 bases). The length of the CDR3 is 18 residues. Deletions cut 0 bases from V and 1 base from J, with 13 bases between. The germline V gene has CDR1 MNHNS and CDR2 SASEGT.

The chain is built from TRBV18 and TRBJ2-7; 10 bases line up with TRBD2. The CDR3 has 16 amino acids. The V and J ends lost 0 bases and 4 bases, in that order; junction bases with no gene match: 6. Germline V lookup: CDR1 KGHSH, CDR2 LQKENI. CDR3: CASSPPVASGRYEQYF. CDR3 nucleotides: TGTGCCAGCTCACCACCCGTCGCTAGCGGGAGATACGAGCAGTACTTC.

The chain couples TRBV27 to TRBJ2-2; 8 nucleotides line up with TRBD2. Per the germline V gene, CDR1 is MNHEY and CDR2 is SMNVEV (reference sequence). This CDR3 region has 16 residues. Trimming cost V 2 bases and J 4 bases; bases outside gene matches: 6. In DNA form, the CDR3 reads TGTGCCAGCAGTTTAAGTACTAGCGGTAGCACCGGGGAGCTGTTTTTT. It is translated as CASSLSTSGSTGELFF.

This chain links TRBV5-4 with TRBJ1-2; TRBD1 might be the D (6 bases). The germline CDR1 and CDR2 sequences are SGHNT and YYREEE (reference sequence). The CDR3 contains 12 residues. The V and J ends lost 7 bases and 6 bases respectively, with 13 bases between them. As DNA, the CDR3 is TGTGCCAGCGGGGGAGGGGGAGATGGCTACACCTTC. It encodes CASGGGGDGYTF.

The genes are TRBV27 and TRBJ1-5; 9 positions match TRBD1. CDR3 length: 14 residues. Trimming cost V 5 bases and J 3 bases; bases outside gene matches: 2. In germline, CDR1 is MNHEY, CDR2 SMNVEV (reference sequence). The CDR3 sequence: CASSRTGVNQPQHF. CDR3 nucleotide sequence: TGTGCCAGCAGTAGGACAGGGGTCAATCAGCCCCAGCATTTT.

The chain recombines TRBV7-9 with TRBJ1-2; maybe TRBD1 (5 bases). This CDR3 spans 15 amino acids. Deletions cut 4 bases from V and 6 bases from J, with 18 bases between. Per germline, CDR1 SEHNR and CDR2 FQNEAQ (reference sequence). The CDR3 DNA reads as TGTGCCAGCAGCTATCAAACTCAGGGATCGGATGGCTACACCTTC. It specifies CASSYQTQGSDGYTF.

The J gene is TRBJ1-2, the V gene TRBV15; D uncertain. The CDR3 sequence is 12 residues long. Trimming pared 3 bases from V and 8 bases from J, leaving 10 bases between. Germline-derived CDR1 and CDR2 are LNHNV and YYDKDF (reference sequence). The CDR3 reads CATSSGLGGYTF. CDR3 bases: TGTGCCACCAGCAGCGGACTGGGAGGCTACACCTTC.

The chain uses TRBV4-1 and TRBJ2-3, with D hard to call. V lost 1 base to trimming and J lost 0 bases, with 14 bases between them. In germline, CDR1 is MGHRA, CDR2 YSYEKL. This CDR3 region has 17 residues. The CDR3 region is CASSQVAGRPSTDTQYF. DNA for the CDR3: TGCGCCAGCAGCCAAGTGGCAGGCCGTCCTAGCACAGATACGCAGTATTTT.

The rearrangement links TRBV27 to TRBJ1-3, with D possibly being TRBD1 (5 bases). The CDR3 is 15 amino acids. Germline V gene sequence: CDR1 MNHEY, CDR2 SMNVEV (reference sequence). The V and J ends lost 1 base and 2 bases respectively, with 9 bases between them. The chain's CDR3 is CASSLFRAPGNTIYF. Written as DNA, the CDR3 is TGTGCCAGCAGTTTATTCAGGGCACCTGGAAACACCATATATTTT.